This T cell receptor (beta chain) stems from a study of shared clonotypes between healthy human individuals. Overall study context: Donors had three CD4 naive, three CD4 memory, two CD8 naive and one CD8 memory plate apiece.

The study's findings and limits: Clonotype sharing among donors, it was expected, would be affected by sequencing depth. Represented diversity (both genetic and exposure-history) was limited by the small number of donors.

CD45RO-negative, CCR7-selected cells formed the naive CD8 fraction, which excluded terminally differentiated effector memory CD45RA+ cells. Assay: immunoSEQ multiplex PCR; the TCRdb copy retains only in-frame clones and omits some. The sample comprises 650,000 to 800,000 clones, around 92% of which are singletons, and about a quarter rests with the top ten. Points on this clone: Antigen: not known.

The CDR3 has 15 residues. Germline CDR1 is SGHDT and CDR2 is YYEEEE. Trimming shortened V by 1 base and J by 4 bases, and 14 bases separated the two germline ends. V is TRBV5-6 and J is TRBJ1-2, with D possibly TRBD1 on 5 matching bases. The clonotype originates from a man younger than 40 in good health. Source material: naive CD8+ T cells sorted from blood. The CDR3 loop is CASSLIRGLAYGYTF. CDR3 DNA: TGTGCCAGCAGCTTGATAAGGGGCCTTGCCTATGGCTACACCTTC.